The 7 T cell receptor beta chains presented below share a single source sample, sequenced in a study of blood T cell repertoires in COVID-19 (dated by TCRdb to 2018 to 2020). The library was prepared using the immunoSEQ multiplex PCR assay. TCRdb holds this immuneACCESS table with in-frame rearrangements only. Some clones are missing; in checked studies, unresolved V genes explain under half, and the rest has no known cause. The sample table shows over 200,000 clones, and about 85% are seen once. Approximately 12% of the sample rests with the top ten. The source material was peripheral blood. Receptor source: a woman aged 18-29 years who had recovered from COVID-19.

J is TRBJ2-7 and V is TRBV7-2; 8 bases fit TRBD2. Unmatched junction bases numbered 8, after V lost 5 bases and J lost 2 bases. Germline V gives CDR1 SGHTA, CDR2 FQGNSA. The CDR3 has 15 amino acids. CDR3 sequence reads: CASSPQSGRTYEQYF. The CDR3 DNA sequence: TGTGCCAGCAGCCCCCAGAGCGGGAGAACCTACGAGCAGTACTTC.

A remark on this clone: The same CDR3 arises from other DNA sequences in this sample as well. This chain connects TRBV30 to TRBJ1-2; D is possibly TRBD1 (6 bases). Trimming took 3 bases from V and 5 from J, leaving 10 bases between them. The CDR3 runs to 12 residues. The germline CDR1 and CDR2 sequences are GTSNPN and SVGIG (reference sequence). The CDR3 sequence is CAWSVTGYGYTF. CDR3 DNA: TGTGCCTGGAGCGTCACAGGGTATGGCTACACCTTC.

The chain is built from TRBV14 and TRBJ1-1, with TRBD1 as a possible D gene (5 bases). V lost 0 bases and J 4 bases, leaving 12 bases between the germline ends. This CDR3 comprises 15 residues. From germline, CDR1 is SGHDN and CDR2 FVKESK. Here the CDR3 DNA reads TGTGCCAGCAGCCAAGACAGGGCCGGGTTCACTGAAGCTTTCTTT. Its translation is CASSQDRAGFTEAFF.

This chain links TRBV5-1 with TRBJ2-2, with 12 positions matching TRBD2. V lost 2 bases to trimming and J lost 3 bases; unmatched junction nucleotides: 14. The CDR3 consists of 20 residues. Germline values: CDR1 SGHRS, CDR2 YFSETQ. The CDR3 DNA reads TGCGCCAGCAGCTTACGCTACCTAGCGGGAGGGCCGAGGGACACCGGGGAGCTGTTTTTT. Protein: CASSLRYLAGGPRDTGELFF.

The CDR3 region has the DNA TGTGCCAGCAGCTTAGACGGTGACAGGGCATCACCCCTCCACTTT. It is translated as CASSLDGDRASPLHF. V and J are TRBV7-2 and TRBJ1-6, with 7 bases identical to TRBD1. The trim removed 1 base at V and 10 bases at J, leaving 7 bases unmatched. The CDR3 loop spans 15 amino acids. Germline V gives CDR1 SGHTA, CDR2 FQGNSA.

This clone was seen only once. In DNA form, the CDR3 reads TGTGCCAGCAGCCCGCTGATGGGAGACTCTGGAAACACCATATATTTT. Amino acid sequence: CASSPLMGDSGNTIYF. This chain uses TRBV13 with TRBJ1-3; D remains unclear. Germline CDR1 reads PRHDT; CDR2 reads FYEKMQ (reference sequence). Between the trimmed V and J ends, which lost 5 bases and 0 bases, there was a span of 14 bases. The CDR3 loop spans 16 amino acids.

CDR3 nucleotides: TGCAGCGTTGTCGGCGGTACCTACAATGAGCAGTTCTTC. This translates into CSVVGGTYNEQFF. This sequence joins TRBV29-1 and TRBJ2-1; the D is unclear. The V gene's germline CDR1 is SQVTM and CDR2 ANQGSEA. Trimming left V 4 bases short and J 2 bases short, with 9 bases between. The CDR3 loop spans 13 amino acids.